This T cell receptor beta chain was captured in a study of identical twins. Overall study results and limits: In beta out-of-frame sequences, the excess sharing between twins was weaker. Findings depended on cross-sectional statistics rather than tracking the same donors. A lower insertion count was a feature of abundant cord blood beta clonotypes, with no such feature in memory repertoires.

MiXCR, applied by TCRdb to the 5' RACE reads, yields one record per CDR3 protein. Here the sample spans approximately 630,000 distinct CDR3 sequences, less than 9% being singletons. V lost 1 base, J lost 4 bases, and 11 bases stayed unmatched. Germline values: CDR1 MGHDK, CDR2 SYGVNS. The CDR3 is 18 residues long. Donors uniformly comprised healthy Caucasians. This clonotype was found many times. The antigen is unknown. These same records also appear under a second study, on yellow fever vaccine responses in identical twins.

This clonotype was sampled from a woman aged 18-29 years in good health. The V call is TRBV25-1, the J call TRBJ2-2, with 8 bases identical to TRBD1. The sequenced material came from PBMCs. In DNA, the CDR3 is TGTGCCAGCAGTGAATGGTCCGGGGCCGGACAGGGCACCGGGGAGCTGTTTTTT. It is translated as CASSEWSGAGQGTGELFF.